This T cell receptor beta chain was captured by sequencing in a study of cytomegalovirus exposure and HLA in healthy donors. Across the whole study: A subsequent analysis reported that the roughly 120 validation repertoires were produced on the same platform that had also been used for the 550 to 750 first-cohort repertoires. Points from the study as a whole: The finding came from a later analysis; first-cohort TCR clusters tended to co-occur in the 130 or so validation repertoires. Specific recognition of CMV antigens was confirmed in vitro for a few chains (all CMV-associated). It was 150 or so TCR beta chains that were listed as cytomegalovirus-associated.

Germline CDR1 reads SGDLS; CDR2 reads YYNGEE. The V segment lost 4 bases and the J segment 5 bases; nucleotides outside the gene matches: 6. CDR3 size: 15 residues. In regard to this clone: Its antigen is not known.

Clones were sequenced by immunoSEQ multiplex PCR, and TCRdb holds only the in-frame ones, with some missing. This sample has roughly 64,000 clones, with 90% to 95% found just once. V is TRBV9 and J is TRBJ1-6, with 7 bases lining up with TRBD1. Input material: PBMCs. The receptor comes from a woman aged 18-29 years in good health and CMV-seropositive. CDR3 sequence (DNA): TGTGCCAGCAGCTCAGACAGGGACGATAATTCACCCCTCCACTTT. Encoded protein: CASSSDRDDNSPLHF. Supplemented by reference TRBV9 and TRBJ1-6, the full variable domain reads DSGVTQTPKHLITATGQRVTLRCSPRSGDLSVYWYQQSLDQGLQFLIQYYNGEERAKGNILERFSAQQFPDLHSELNLSSLELGDSALYFCASSSDRDDNSPLHFGNGTRLTVT.